One sample yielded the 21 T cell receptor beta chains listed below, sequenced in a study of CD8+ T cells in alopecia areata. Reverse transcription of extracted RNA yielded cDNA, which provided the sequencing template. Some clones are missing from TCRdb's copy, which holds only in-frame ones; the method was immunoSEQ multiplex PCR. Here the sample spans about 160,000 clones, approximately 50% being singletons. Sequenced: CD4+ T cells sorted from blood. These receptors were obtained from a human donor with alopecia areata.

The chain employs TRBV23-1 and TRBJ1-1; D not certain. TRBV23-1 is placed among ORFs of uncertain function. The V end lost 4 bases, the J end lost 0 bases, and 15 bases lay between the germline ends. This CDR3 region has 16 residues. CDR3 nucleotide sequence: TGCGCCAGCAGTCGGGGTCCAGGACGGATGAACACTGAAGCTTTCTTT. This gives the protein CASSRGPGRMNTEAFF.

The gene calls are TRBV5-1 and TRBJ1-1; D is undetermined. Looked up from germline, CDR1 is SGHRS and CDR2 is YFSETQ. The CDR3 totals 13 residues. With 3 bases removed from V and 0 bases from J, the gap between germline ends came to 6 bases. CDR3 sequence: CASSSDLNTEAFF. CDR3 sequence (DNA): TGCGCCAGCAGCTCTGACCTGAACACTGAAGCTTTCTTT. The whole variable domain, filled in from reference TRBV5-1 and TRBJ1-1, reads KAGVTQTPRYLIKTRGQQVTLSCSPISGHRSVSWYQQTPGQGLQFLFEYFSETQRNKGNFPGRFSGRQFSNSRSEMNVSTLELGDSALYLCASSSDLNTEAFFGQGTRLTVV.

CDR3 bases: TGTGCCTGGGACGACAGGTCAAAACTTCAGCCCCAGCATTTT. Its translation is CAWDDRSKLQPQHF. This rearrangement joins TRBV30 to TRBJ1-5; D may be TRBD1 (6 bases). From germline, CDR1 is GTSNPN and CDR2 SVGIG (reference sequence). This CDR3 is 14 amino acids long. The V end was cut by 5 bases, the J end by 6 bases, with 17 bases between.

The J gene is TRBJ2-5, the V gene TRBV7-2, with TRBD2 as a possible D gene (6 bases). The germline V and J ends were trimmed by 6 bases and 1 base, with 18 bases remaining between them. Per the germline V gene, CDR1 is SGHTA and CDR2 is FQGNSA. This CDR3 is built from 16 residues. CDR3 protein: CASSHLGTSIQETQYF. The CDR3 region has the DNA TGTGCCAGCAGTCACTTGGGGACTTCCATCCAAGAGACCCAGTACTTC.

The CDR3 sequence: CASSSTGGSNQPQHF. CDR3 nucleotide sequence: TGTGCCAGCAGCTCAACAGGGGGTAGCAATCAGCCCCAGCATTTT. The V and J genes are TRBV7-8 and TRBJ1-5; 8 bases fit TRBD1. The CDR3 has 15 amino acids. V gave up 4 bases and J gave up 0 bases; unmatched junction bases: 2. Germline V gene sequence: CDR1 SGHVS, CDR2 FQNEAQ.

This clone was seen once. The V call is TRBV29-1, the J call TRBJ1-2; D is perhaps TRBD1 (5 bases). The V end lost 3 bases, the J end lost 3 bases, and 17 bases lay between the germline ends. The CDR3 runs 15 residues. Germline V lookup: CDR1 SQVTM, CDR2 ANQGSEA. CDR3 nucleotides: TGCAGCGTTGATACCCCAAAAGGGACTCACTATGGCTACACCTTC. Encoded protein: CSVDTPKGTHYGYTF.

The chain combines TRBV30 with TRBJ2-7, with D tentatively TRBD2 (6 bases). The V gene's germline CDR1 is GTSNPN and CDR2 SVGIG (reference sequence). Trimming removed 5 bases at V and 7 bases at J, with 21 bases between. The CDR3 sequence is 14 residues long. CDR3 amino acids: CAWGLTGGTGEQYF. The CDR3 region has the DNA TGTGCCTGGGGACTGACTGGCGGGACTGGAGAGCAGTACTTC.

The chain's CDR3 is CASSQPTRGRGYGYTF. The CDR3 nucleotides are TGCGCCAGCAGCCAACCTACGAGGGGGCGAGGCTATGGCTACACCTTC. The rearrangement uses TRBV4-1 and TRBJ1-2; 7 bases are a match to TRBD1. The length of the CDR3 is 16 residues. V lost 2 bases to trimming and J lost 4 bases; unmatched junction nucleotides: 10. Germline V gene data show CDR1 as MGHRA and CDR2 as YSYEKL.

This chain links TRBV5-1 with TRBJ2-3, with TRBD1 as a possible D gene (6 bases). There are 12 residues in the CDR3. V was cut by 4 bases and J by 8 bases, with 11 bases left in between. From germline, CDR1 is SGHRS and CDR2 YFSETQ. The DNA of the CDR3 is TGCGCCAGCAGCCTCGACAGGACTACGCAGTATTTT. Residues: CASSLDRTTQYF.

In this sample, this clone turned up a few times. The J gene is TRBJ1-1, the V gene TRBV29-1; D ambiguous. This CDR3 spans 13 amino acids. Trimming removed 6 bases at V and 4 bases at J, with 15 bases between. Per germline, CDR1 SQVTM and CDR2 ANQGSEA. The CDR3 coding sequence is TGCAGCGTCGCTCCCTCTAATCCCACTGAAGCTTTCTTT. This translates into CSVAPSNPTEAFF.

The chain is built from TRBV15 and TRBJ1-5, with 8 bases fitting TRBD1. CDR3 length equals 15 residues. The germline V gene encodes CDR1 LNHNV and CDR2 YYDKDF (reference sequence). V dropped 0 bases and J dropped 7; count of bases not matched to a gene: 5. CDR3 sequence (DNA): TGTGCCACCAGCAGAGAGGACAGGGTCCAGCAGCCCCAGCATTTT. Its protein product is CATSREDRVQQPQHF.

To note about this clone: Other nucleotide sequences in the sample specify the same CDR3. The gene calls are TRBV27 and TRBJ2-6, with unresolved D. CDR1 and CDR2 from the germline V gene are MNHEY and SMNVEV (reference sequence). This CDR3 contains 14 residues. V shed 3 bases and J shed 0 bases, with 3 bases lying between them. The CDR3 is CASSLISGANVLTF. The CDR3 DNA reads as TGTGCCAGCAGTTTGATCTCTGGGGCCAACGTCCTGACTTTC.

This clone appeared once. The chain couples TRBV30 to TRBJ2-7, with D uncertain. Germline CDR1 is GTSNPN and CDR2 is SVGIG (reference sequence). V dropped 4 bases and J dropped 6 bases, with 22 bases sitting between them. The CDR3 consists of 15 residues. DNA for the CDR3: TGTGCCTGGAAGATGCCCGGTCCAGTATTTCTCGAGCAGTACTTC. This codes for CAWKMPGPVFLEQYF.

This chain connects TRBV7-9 to TRBJ2-5; perhaps TRBD1 as D (6 bases). Trimming cost V 4 bases and J 6 bases, with 15 bases left between them. The germline gives CDR1 SEHNR, CDR2 FQNEAQ (reference sequence). The CDR3 is made up of 14 amino acids. The CDR3 spells CASSSTQGLQTQYF. DNA for the CDR3: TGTGCCAGCAGCTCAACGCAGGGGTTACAGACCCAGTACTTC.

This chain links TRBV5-1 with TRBJ2-7; possibly TRBD2 for D (5 bases). Trimming removed 8 bases at V and 5 bases at J, with 14 bases between. The CDR3 spans 12 residues. The germline gives CDR1 SGHRS, CDR2 YFSETQ. The CDR3 nucleotides read TGCGCCAGTCGAGCGGAGTTCGACGAGCAGTACTTC. It yields the protein CASRAEFDEQYF. Filled out from reference TRBV5-1 and TRBJ2-7, the complete variable domain reads KAGVTQTPRYLIKTRGQQVTLSCSPISGHRSVSWYQQTPGQGLQFLFEYFSETQRNKGNFPGRFSGRQFSNSRSEMNVSTLELGDSALYLCASRAEFDEQYFGPGTRLTVT.

This clone was observed a handful of times. The V and J genes are TRBV29-1 and TRBJ2-1; weak D call: TRBD2 (6 bases). CDR1 SQVTM and CDR2 ANQGSEA come from the germline V gene. V gave up 5 bases and J gave up 8 bases, with 10 bases separating them. The CDR3 covers 11 residues. CDR3 in DNA: TGCAGCGTTCGGCGGGGACATGAGCAGTTCTTC. Its protein is CSVRRGHEQFF.

The chain employs TRBV19 and TRBJ2-1; D may be TRBD2 (5 bases). The CDR3 is 13 residues long. The V and J ends lost 6 bases and 0 bases respectively, with 6 bases between them. Germline CDR1 reads LNHDA; CDR2 reads SQIVND (reference sequence). CDR3 in amino acids: CASSSGSYNEQFF. The CDR3 region has the DNA TGTGCCAGTAGCAGCGGCTCCTACAATGAGCAGTTCTTC.

The chain joins TRBV2 to TRBJ2-7, with a weak D call TRBD2 (5 bases). This CDR3 has 14 amino acids. V lost 4 bases to trimming and J lost 0 bases, with 10 bases between them. Germline lookup yields CDR1 SNHLY and CDR2 FYNNEI. The CDR3 spells CASSVAGISYEQYF. The CDR3 DNA follows: TGTGCCAGCAGTGTGGCCGGGATCTCCTACGAGCAGTACTTC.

V gene TRBV2 combines with J gene TRBJ2-1; 8 bases are shared with TRBD2. J was trimmed by 9 bases and V by 7 bases; bases with no gene match: 11. Per the germline V gene, CDR1 is SNHLY and CDR2 is FYNNEI. CDR3 length equals 14 residues. The CDR3 region is CASIAASGFVEQFF. The CDR3 DNA sequence: TGTGCCAGCATAGCGGCTAGCGGGTTTGTTGAGCAGTTCTTC.

This clone was found a few times. J is TRBJ1-1 and V is TRBV29-1; D not certain. CDR3 length equals 12 residues. Germline V gene sequence: CDR1 SQVTM, CDR2 ANQGSEA. V lost 8 bases and J 0 bases, leaving 10 bases between the germline ends. The CDR3 reads CSSLGMNTEAFF. The DNA for the CDR3 is TGCAGCTCCCTTGGAATGAACACTGAAGCTTTCTTT.

This clone was picked up a small number of times. The V gene is TRBV7-2, the J gene TRBJ1-2, with 7 bases identical to TRBD1. The CDR3 has 12 residues. Losses at the gene ends were 10 bases for V and 7 bases for J; bases not matched to a gene: 9. CDR1 and CDR2 from the germline V gene are SGHTA and FQGNSA. The CDR3 coding sequence is TGTGCCACCATTAGGAACAGGGGTGGCTACACCTTC. Its translation: CATIRNRGGYTF.